This is a list of T cell receptor beta chains from one sample in a study of molecular identifiers for immune sequencing clone quantification. TCRdb independently ran MiXCR on the PCR reads; one entry per CDR3 protein. Found here are hundreds of thousands of distinct CDR3 sequences, roughly 27% of them singletons; the top ten hold 0.78%. The material sequenced was naive CD8+ T cells from blood, with Jurkat cell RNA spiked in. Every receptor here comes from a human donor in good health. Some libraries in this study had Jurkat cell RNA spiked in. The conserved cysteine and the conserved F or W are not part of the CDR3 here. D genes are given only for firm matches.

>-|TRBV10-3
AISELGRGLDTEAL
>TRBD1|TRBV27
ASRDRAGGWYEQY
>TRBD1|TRBV12-3/TRBV12-4
ASSTPPGGQGFGEQF
>TRBD2|TRBV6-5
ASSYSIFTSDQPQETQY
>-|TRBV20-1
SATKEGYGYT
>TRBD1|TRBV4-3
ASSQNPGQLTNEKLF
>-|TRBV10-3
AIGGVYEQY
>-|TRBV11-2
ASSLDYGGIDTEAF
>-|TRBV4-3
ASSQDRAYNAQF
>-|TRBV4-3
ASSQDLREQETQY
>-|TRBV7-3
ASSSTGNQETQY
>-|TRBV4-1
ASSDQGYNQPQH
>TRBD1|TRBV7-9
ASSSQGEVRTGAF
>TRBD1|TRBV25-1
ASSAGGSYEQY
>-|TRBV5-1
ASSTSRSVTDTQY
>-|TRBV7-9
ASSSIQGTGETQY
>TRBD2|TRBV20-1
SANLGLALEQY
>-|TRBV20-1
SAIAGSYEQY
>-|TRBV14
ASSQKPSEQY
>TRBD1|TRBV7-9
ASSTGTGETLGAQY
>-|TRBV30
AWSVLRAPDTQY
>TRBD2|TRBV11-2
ASSFDTTSLNEQS
>-|TRBV5-1
ASSSVTASYEQY
>-|TRBV20-1
SARGQEETQY